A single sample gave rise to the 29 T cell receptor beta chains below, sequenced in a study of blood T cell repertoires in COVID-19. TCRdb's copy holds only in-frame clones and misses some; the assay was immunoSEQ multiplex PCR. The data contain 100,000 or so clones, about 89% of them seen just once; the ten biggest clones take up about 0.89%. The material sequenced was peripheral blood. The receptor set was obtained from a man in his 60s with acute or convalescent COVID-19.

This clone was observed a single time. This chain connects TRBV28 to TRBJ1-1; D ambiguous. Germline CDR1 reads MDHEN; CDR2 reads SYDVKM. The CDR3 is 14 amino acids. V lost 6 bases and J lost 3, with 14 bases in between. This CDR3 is CASRPYSHYTEAFF. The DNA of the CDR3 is TGTGCCAGCAGGCCCTACAGCCACTACACTGAAGCTTTCTTT.

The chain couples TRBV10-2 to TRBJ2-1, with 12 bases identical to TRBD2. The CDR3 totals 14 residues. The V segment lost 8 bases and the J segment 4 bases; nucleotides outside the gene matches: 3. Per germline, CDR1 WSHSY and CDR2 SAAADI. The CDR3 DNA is TGCGCCAGCGTCCTAGCGGGAGGGTACAATGAGCAGTTCTTC. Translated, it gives CASVLAGGYNEQFF.

CDR3 sequence: CASSPGDRGQETQYF. In nucleotides, the CDR3 is TGCGCCAGCAGCCCGGGGGACAGGGGACAAGAGACCCAGTACTTC. The chain is built from TRBV5-1 and TRBJ2-5; TRBD1 aligns across 10 bases. There are 15 residues in the CDR3. Germline V lookup: CDR1 SGHRS, CDR2 YFSETQ. Trimming cost V 4 bases and J 2 bases; bases outside gene matches: 5. The full variable domain, its missing parts supplied by reference TRBV5-1 and TRBJ2-5, is KAGVTQTPRYLIKTRGQQVTLSCSPISGHRSVSWYQQTPGQGLQFLFEYFSETQRNKGNFPGRFSGRQFSNSRSEMNVSTLELGDSALYLCASSPGDRGQETQYFGPGTRLLVL.

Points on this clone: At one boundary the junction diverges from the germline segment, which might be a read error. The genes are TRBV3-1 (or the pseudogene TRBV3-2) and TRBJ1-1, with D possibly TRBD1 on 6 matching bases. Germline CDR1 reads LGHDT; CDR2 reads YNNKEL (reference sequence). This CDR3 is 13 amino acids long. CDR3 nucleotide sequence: TGTGCCAGCAGCCAAGGGGACAACACTGAGGCTTTCTTT. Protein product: CASSQGDNTEAFF.

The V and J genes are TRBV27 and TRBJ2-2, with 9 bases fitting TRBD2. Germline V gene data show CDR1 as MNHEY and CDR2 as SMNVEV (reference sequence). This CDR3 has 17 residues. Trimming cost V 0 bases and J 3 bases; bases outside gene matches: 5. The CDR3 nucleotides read TGTGCCAGCAGTTTATCTAGCGGGAGATTGGACACCGGGGAGCTGTTTTTT. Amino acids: CASSLSSGRLDTGELFF.

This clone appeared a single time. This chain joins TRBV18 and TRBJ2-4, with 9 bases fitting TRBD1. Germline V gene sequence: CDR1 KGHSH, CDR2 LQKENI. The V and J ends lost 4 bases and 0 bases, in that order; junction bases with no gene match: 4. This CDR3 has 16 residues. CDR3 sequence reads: CASSHRDRVAKNIQYF. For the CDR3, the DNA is TGTGCCAGCTCACACCGGGACAGGGTAGCCAAAAACATTCAGTACTTC.

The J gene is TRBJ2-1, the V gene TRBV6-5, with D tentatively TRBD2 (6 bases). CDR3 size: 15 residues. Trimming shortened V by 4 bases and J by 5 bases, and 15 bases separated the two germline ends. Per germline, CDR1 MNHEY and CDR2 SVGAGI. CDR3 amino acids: CASSLRELANNEQFF. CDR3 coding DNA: TGTGCCAGCAGTTTGAGGGAACTAGCCAACAATGAGCAGTTCTTC.

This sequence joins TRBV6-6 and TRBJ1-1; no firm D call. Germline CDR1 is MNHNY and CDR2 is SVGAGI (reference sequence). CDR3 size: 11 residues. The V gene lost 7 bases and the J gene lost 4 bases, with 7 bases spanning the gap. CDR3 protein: CASTLGTEAFF. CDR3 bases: TGTGCCAGCACCCTCGGCACTGAAGCTTTCTTT.

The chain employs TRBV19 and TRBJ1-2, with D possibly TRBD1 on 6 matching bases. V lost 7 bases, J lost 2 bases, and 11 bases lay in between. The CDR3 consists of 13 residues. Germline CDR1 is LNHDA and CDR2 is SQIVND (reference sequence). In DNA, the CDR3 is TGTGCCAGTACCCGGCAGGGGAACTATGGCTACACCTTC. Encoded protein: CASTRQGNYGYTF.

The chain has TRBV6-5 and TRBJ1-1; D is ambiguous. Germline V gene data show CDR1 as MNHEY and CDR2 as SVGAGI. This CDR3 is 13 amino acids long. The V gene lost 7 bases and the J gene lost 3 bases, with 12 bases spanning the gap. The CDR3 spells CASTRGVDTEAFF. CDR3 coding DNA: TGTGCCAGCACCCGCGGGGTGGACACTGAAGCTTTCTTT.

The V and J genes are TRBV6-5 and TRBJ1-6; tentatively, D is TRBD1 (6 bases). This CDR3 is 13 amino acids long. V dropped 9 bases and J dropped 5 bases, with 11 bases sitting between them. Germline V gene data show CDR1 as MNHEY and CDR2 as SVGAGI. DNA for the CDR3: TGTGCCAGTCAGGGGTGGGATAATTCACCCCTCCACTTT. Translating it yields CASQGWDNSPLHF.

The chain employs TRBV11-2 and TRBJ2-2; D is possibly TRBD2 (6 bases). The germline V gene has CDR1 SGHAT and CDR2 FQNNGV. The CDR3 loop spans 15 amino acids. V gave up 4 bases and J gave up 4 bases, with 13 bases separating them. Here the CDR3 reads CASSSPLTSTGELFF. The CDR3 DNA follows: TGTGCCAGCAGCTCCCCCTTGACTAGCACCGGGGAGCTGTTTTTT.

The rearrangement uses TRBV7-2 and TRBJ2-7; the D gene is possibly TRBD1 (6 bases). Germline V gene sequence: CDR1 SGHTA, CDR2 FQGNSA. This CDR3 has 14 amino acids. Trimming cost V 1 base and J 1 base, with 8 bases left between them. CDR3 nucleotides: TGTGCCAGCAGCTTAGTAGGGGGTTCCTACGAGCAGTACTTC. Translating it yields CASSLVGGSYEQYF.

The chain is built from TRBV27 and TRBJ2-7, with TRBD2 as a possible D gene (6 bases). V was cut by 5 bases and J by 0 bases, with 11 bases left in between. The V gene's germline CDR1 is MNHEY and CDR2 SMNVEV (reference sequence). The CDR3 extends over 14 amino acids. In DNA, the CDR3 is TGTGCCAGCAGTGCCTACGGGGGCTCCTACGAGCAGTACGTC. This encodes CASSAYGGSYEQYV.

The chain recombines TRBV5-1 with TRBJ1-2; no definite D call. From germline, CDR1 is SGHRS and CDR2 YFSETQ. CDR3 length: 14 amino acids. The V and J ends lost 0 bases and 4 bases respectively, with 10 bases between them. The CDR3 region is CASSLDSAGYGYTF. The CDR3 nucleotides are TGCGCCAGCAGCTTGGACTCGGCGGGCTATGGCTACACCTTC.

The CDR3 here is CASSHLRDRGQSGANVLTF. The CDR3 DNA is TGTGCCAGCAGCCATCTCCGGGACAGGGGGCAATCTGGGGCCAACGTCCTGACTTTC. The V call is TRBV3-1 (or the pseudogene TRBV3-2), the J call TRBJ2-6; 12 bases are a match to TRBD1. Trimming at V came to 3 bases and at J to 1 base, leaving 7 bases not matched to a gene. Germline V gene sequence: CDR1 LGHDT, CDR2 YNNKEL (reference sequence). The CDR3 is 19 amino acids.

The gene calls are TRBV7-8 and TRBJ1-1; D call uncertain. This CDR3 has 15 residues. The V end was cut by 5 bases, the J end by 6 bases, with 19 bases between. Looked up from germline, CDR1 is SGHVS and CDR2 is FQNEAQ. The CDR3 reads CASSQRVSETPEAFF. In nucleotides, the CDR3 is TGTGCCAGCAGCCAACGGGTCTCCGAAACCCCTGAAGCTTTCTTT.

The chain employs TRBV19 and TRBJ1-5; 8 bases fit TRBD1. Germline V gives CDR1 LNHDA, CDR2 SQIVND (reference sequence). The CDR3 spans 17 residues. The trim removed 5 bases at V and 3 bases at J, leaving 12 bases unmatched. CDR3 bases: TGTGCCAGTAGTTCCACCCCCGGGACAGGTAACAATCAGCCCCAGCATTTT. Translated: CASSSTPGTGNNQPQHF.

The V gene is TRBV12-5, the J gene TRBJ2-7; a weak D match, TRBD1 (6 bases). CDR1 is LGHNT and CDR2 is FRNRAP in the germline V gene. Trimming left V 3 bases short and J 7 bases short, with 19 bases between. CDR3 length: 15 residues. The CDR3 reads CASGFGSGHLREQYV. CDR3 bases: TGTGCTAGTGGTTTCGGGTCGGGACACCTTCGAGAGCAGTACGTC.

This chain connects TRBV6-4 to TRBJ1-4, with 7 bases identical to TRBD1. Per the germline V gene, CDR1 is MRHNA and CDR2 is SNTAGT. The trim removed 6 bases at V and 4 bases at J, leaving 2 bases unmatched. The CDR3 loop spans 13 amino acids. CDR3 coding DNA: TGTGCCAGCAGCCGGGACAGTAATGAAAAACTGTTTTTT. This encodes CASSRDSNEKLFF.

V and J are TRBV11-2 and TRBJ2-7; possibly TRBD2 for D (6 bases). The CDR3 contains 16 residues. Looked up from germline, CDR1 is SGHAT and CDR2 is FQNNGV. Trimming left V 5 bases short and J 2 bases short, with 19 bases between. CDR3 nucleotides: TGTGCCAGCAGCCCGCCCGCGGCGGGACTCCCCTACGAGCAGTACTTC. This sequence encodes CASSPPAAGLPYEQYF.

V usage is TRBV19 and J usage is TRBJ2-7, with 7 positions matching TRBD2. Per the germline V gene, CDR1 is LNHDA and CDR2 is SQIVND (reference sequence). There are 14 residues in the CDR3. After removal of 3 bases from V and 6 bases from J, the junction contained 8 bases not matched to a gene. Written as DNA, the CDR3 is TGTGCCAGTAGTATGGGGCGGGAGCATGGCGAGCAGTACTTC. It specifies CASSMGREHGEQYF.

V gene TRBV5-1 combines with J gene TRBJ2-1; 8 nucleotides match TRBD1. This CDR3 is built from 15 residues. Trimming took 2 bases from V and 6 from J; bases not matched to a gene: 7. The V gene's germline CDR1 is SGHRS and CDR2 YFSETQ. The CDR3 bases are TGCGCCAGCAGCTTAACAGGGGGAACATCCAATGAGCAGTTCTTC. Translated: CASSLTGGTSNEQFF.

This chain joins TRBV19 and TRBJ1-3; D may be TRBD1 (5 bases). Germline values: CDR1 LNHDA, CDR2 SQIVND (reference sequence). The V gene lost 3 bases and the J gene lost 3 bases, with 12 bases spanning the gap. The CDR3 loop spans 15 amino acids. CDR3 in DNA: TGTGCCAGTAGTATTCAAGGGGCAGGTGGAAACACCATATATTTT. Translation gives CASSIQGAGGNTIYF.

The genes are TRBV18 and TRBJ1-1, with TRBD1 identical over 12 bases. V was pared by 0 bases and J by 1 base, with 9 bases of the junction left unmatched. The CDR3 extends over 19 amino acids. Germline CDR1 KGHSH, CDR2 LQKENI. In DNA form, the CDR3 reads TGTGCCAGCTCACCACCCCGGGACAGGGGGCGAACTAAGAACACTGAAGCTTTCTTT. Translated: CASSPPRDRGRTKNTEAFF.

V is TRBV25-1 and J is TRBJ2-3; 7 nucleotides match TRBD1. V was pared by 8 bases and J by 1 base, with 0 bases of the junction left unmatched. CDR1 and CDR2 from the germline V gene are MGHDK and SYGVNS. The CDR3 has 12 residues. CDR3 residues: CASDRGTDTQYF. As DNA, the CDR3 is TGTGCCAGCGACAGGGGCACAGATACGCAGTATTTT.

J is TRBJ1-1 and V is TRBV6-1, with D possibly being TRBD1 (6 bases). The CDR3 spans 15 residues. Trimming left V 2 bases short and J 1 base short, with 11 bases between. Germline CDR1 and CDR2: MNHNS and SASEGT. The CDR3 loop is CASSEWGGPNTEAFF. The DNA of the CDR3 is TGTGCCAGCAGTGAATGGGGGGGGCCGAACACTGAAGCTTTCTTT.

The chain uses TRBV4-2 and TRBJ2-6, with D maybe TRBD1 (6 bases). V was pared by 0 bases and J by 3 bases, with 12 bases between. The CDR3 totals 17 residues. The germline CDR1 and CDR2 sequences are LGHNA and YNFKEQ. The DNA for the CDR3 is TGTGCCAGCAGCCAAGATTTGCAGGGGTTTGGGGCCAACGTCCTGACTTTC. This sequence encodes CASSQDLQGFGANVLTF.

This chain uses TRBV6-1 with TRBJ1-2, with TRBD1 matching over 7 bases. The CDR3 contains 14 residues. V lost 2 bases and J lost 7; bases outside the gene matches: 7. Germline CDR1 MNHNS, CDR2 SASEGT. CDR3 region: CASSEYRDRSGYTF. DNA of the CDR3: TGTGCCAGCAGTGAATACCGGGACAGAAGTGGCTACACCTTC.